A selection of T cell receptor beta chains follows, all from one sample in a study of T-cell reconstitution after alpha-beta-depleted transplantation in children. One entry per CDR3 protein results from TCRdb running MiXCR on the PCR reads. The table shows roughly 610,000 distinct CDR3 sequences, with about 10% occurring only once. The material was PBMCs from the stem cell graft donor, obtained from the stem cell graft. Receptors originate from a human donor who donated a stem cell graft to a child with acute myeloid leukemia. The CDR3 runs from the conserved cysteine through the conserved F or W. Fields, in order: J gene, clone size, V gene, D gene, CDR3 protein, CDR3 DNA. A D gene is named only where the DNA matches it firmly. Some rows mark clone size as missing; the rest say once, few, many or name a class of expanded clone.

J gene: TRBJ2-3; clone size: many; V gene: TRBV6-1; D gene: TRBD2; CDR3 protein: CASRVAGGVKDTQYF; CDR3 DNA: TGTGCCAGCAGGGTAGCGGGAGGGGTCAAAGATACGCAGTATTTT
J gene: TRBJ2-3; clone size: many; V gene: TRBV10-3; D gene: .; CDR3 protein: CAIGSRSSTDTQYF; CDR3 DNA: TGTGCCATCGGTTCTCGGTCTAGCACAGATACGCAGTATTTT
J gene: TRBJ2-4; clone size: many; V gene: TRBV20-1; D gene: .; CDR3 protein: CSAQDGLAKNIQYF; CDR3 DNA: TGCAGTGCCCAGGACGGTCTAGCCAAAAACATTCAGTACTTC
J gene: TRBJ2-1; clone size: many; V gene: TRBV4-3; D gene: TRBD2; CDR3 protein: CASRSGLAGELEQFF; CDR3 DNA: TGCGCCAGCAGATCGGGACTAGCGGGAGAACTTGAGCAGTTCTTC
J gene: TRBJ1-4; clone size: few; V gene: TRBV5-1; D gene: .; CDR3 protein: CASSFYRDSTQEKLFF; CDR3 DNA: TGCGCCAGCAGCTTTTACCGGGACTCCACACAGGAAAAACTGTTTTTT
J gene: TRBJ2-7; clone size: many; V gene: TRBV6-2/TRBV6-3; D gene: .; CDR3 protein: CASSYPVVGEQYF; CDR3 DNA: TGTGCCAGCAGTTATCCTGTCGTTGGGGAGCAGTACTTC
J gene: TRBJ1-1; clone size: many; V gene: TRBV30; D gene: .; CDR3 protein: CAWNLGWTEAFF; CDR3 DNA: TGTGCCTGGAACCTAGGTTGGACTGAAGCTTTCTTT
J gene: TRBJ2-6; clone size: many; V gene: TRBV6-5; D gene: .; CDR3 protein: CAGGFGGANVLTF; CDR3 DNA: TGTGCCGGGGGTTTTGGTGGGGCCAACGTCCTGACTTTC
J gene: TRBJ2-1; clone size: many; V gene: TRBV20-1; D gene: .; CDR3 protein: CSARLGAAILQFF; CDR3 DNA: TGCAGTGCTCGCCTCGGAGCTGCGATTTTGCAGTTCTTC
J gene: TRBJ2-7; clone size: .; V gene: TRBV28; D gene: .; CDR3 protein: CASSQQGNAYEQYF; CDR3 DNA: TGTGCCAGCAGCCAACAGGGAAATGCCTACGAGCAGTACTTC
J gene: TRBJ2-7; clone size: few; V gene: TRBV28; D gene: .; CDR3 protein: CATGRSPSGEQYF; CDR3 DNA: TGTGCCACCGGTAGGTCCCCGTCGGGGGAGCAGTACTTC
J gene: TRBJ2-3; clone size: .; V gene: TRBV28; D gene: .; CDR3 protein: CASSPGQRVTQYF; CDR3 DNA: TGTGCCAGCAGCCCGGGACAGCGGGTCACGCAGTATTTT
J gene: TRBJ1-6; clone size: many; V gene: TRBV9; D gene: .; CDR3 protein: CASSATGRAQAESPLHF; CDR3 DNA: TGTGCCAGCAGCGCAACTGGTAGGGCTCAGGCAGAGTCACCCCTCCACTTT
J gene: TRBJ2-7; clone size: few; V gene: TRBV20-1; D gene: .; CDR3 protein: CSARRDYEQYF; CDR3 DNA: TGCAGTGCCCGTCGGGATTACGAGCAGTACTTC
J gene: TRBJ1-2; clone size: .; V gene: TRBV11-2; D gene: .; CDR3 protein: CASSIPRQARPPNYGYTF; CDR3 DNA: TGTGCCAGCAGCATCCCGAGACAGGCCCGACCACCTAACTATGGCTACACCTTC
J gene: TRBJ2-7; clone size: many; V gene: TRBV27; D gene: TRBD2; CDR3 protein: CASRGLAGGIEQYF; CDR3 DNA: TGTGCCAGCAGGGGACTAGCGGGAGGGATTGAGCAGTACTTC
J gene: TRBJ2-5; clone size: many; V gene: TRBV7-9; D gene: .; CDR3 protein: CASSFIYTTDQYF; CDR3 DNA: TGTGCCAGCAGCTTCATTTACACTACGGACCAGTACTTC
J gene: TRBJ1-1; clone size: many; V gene: TRBV5-1; D gene: .; CDR3 protein: CASSLGMNTEAFF; CDR3 DNA: TGCGCCAGCAGCTTGGGAATGAACACTGAAGCTTTCTTT
J gene: TRBJ1-1; clone size: few; V gene: TRBV3-1; D gene: .; CDR3 protein: CASSDLEGQRDGDATEAFF; CDR3 DNA: TGTGCCAGCAGCGACCTCGAAGGTCAGAGGGACGGGGACGCCACTGAAGCTTTCTTT
J gene: TRBJ2-5; clone size: .; V gene: TRBV29-1; D gene: .; CDR3 protein: CSVDGVGVPQETQYF; CDR3 DNA: TGCAGCGTTGACGGGGTAGGGGTGCCGCAAGAGACCCAGTACTTC
J gene: TRBJ2-2; clone size: .; V gene: TRBV29-1; D gene: .; CDR3 protein: CSGTRGGSNTGELFF; CDR3 DNA: TGCAGCGGTACCCGAGGGGGGTCGAACACCGGGGAGCTGTTTTTT
J gene: TRBJ1-2; clone size: few; V gene: TRBV5-1; D gene: .; CDR3 protein: CASSFGGSEGYTF; CDR3 DNA: TGCGCCAGCAGCTTTGGCGGATCGGAGGGCTACACCTTC
J gene: TRBJ1-1; clone size: .; V gene: TRBV20-1; D gene: .; CDR3 protein: CSAGGGTGDTEAFF; CDR3 DNA: TGCAGTGCTGGAGGAGGGACGGGGGACACTGAAGCTTTCTTT
J gene: TRBJ2-7; clone size: .; V gene: TRBV27; D gene: TRBD1; CDR3 protein: CASSLGTGIFYEQYF; CDR3 DNA: TGTGCCAGCAGCCTCGGGACAGGGATTTTCTACGAGCAGTACTTC
J gene: TRBJ2-7; clone size: few; V gene: TRBV6-1; D gene: .; CDR3 protein: CATRGPSSYEQYF; CDR3 DNA: TGTGCCACCCGAGGTCCTAGCTCCTACGAGCAGTACTTC
J gene: TRBJ1-3; clone size: few; V gene: TRBV5-1; D gene: .; CDR3 protein: CASSLGQVLGNTIYF; CDR3 DNA: TGCGCCAGCAGCTTGGGACAGGTCCTTGGAAACACCATATATTTT
J gene: TRBJ2-7; clone size: few; V gene: TRBV7-9; D gene: .; CDR3 protein: CASSWAGFYEQYF; CDR3 DNA: TGTGCCAGCAGCTGGGCCGGTTTCTACGAGCAGTACTTC
J gene: TRBJ2-1; clone size: .; V gene: TRBV4-2; D gene: TRBD2; CDR3 protein: CASKGGNYNEQFF; CDR3 DNA: TGTGCCAGCAAGGGAGGGAACTACAATGAGCAGTTCTTC